These 20 T cell receptor beta chains originate from one sample sequenced in a study of untreated major depressive disorder. Data came from immunoSEQ multiplex PCR; TCRdb stores just in-frame clones and leaves some out. The sample has nearly 20,000 clones; about 85% are singletons. What was sequenced was CD4+ T cells from PBMCs. The receptors shown here come from a woman aged 30 to 39 in good health.

This clone has just one count. The rearrangement links TRBV21-1 to TRBJ2-7; the table's D call, TRBD1, was not checked against the DNA. TRBV21-1 is marked as a pseudogene. The CDR3 spans 17 residues. The CDR3 DNA sequence: TGTGCCAGCAGCAAACGGTTGGGGACAGGGGATCCCTACGAGCAGTACTTC. As protein: CASSKRLGTGDPYEQYF.

The chain links TRBV27 to TRBJ2-7, with 7 bases aligning to TRBD1. Germline V gene data show CDR1 as MNHEY and CDR2 as SMNVEV (reference sequence). The junction had 9 bases not matched to a gene; V was cut back by 6 bases and J by 1 base. This CDR3 is 15 amino acids long. CDR3 in DNA: TGTGCCAGCAGCACCATACAGGGGAAATCCTACGAGCAGTACTTC. Protein: CASSTIQGKSYEQYF.

This sequence joins TRBV28 and TRBJ1-6; the D gene is possibly TRBD1 (6 bases). Trimming shortened V by 7 bases and J by 4 bases, and 11 bases separated the two germline ends. CDR1 and CDR2 from the germline V gene are MDHEN and SYDVKM. This CDR3 has 14 amino acids. The CDR3 here is CASTGGQYNSPLHF. The CDR3 DNA follows: TGTGCCAGCACGGGAGGACAGTATAATTCACCCCTCCACTTT.

This clone was seen a few times. The rearrangement joins TRBV5-4 to TRBJ2-1; 9 bases fit TRBD2. This CDR3 spans 15 amino acids. Per germline, CDR1 SGHNT and CDR2 YYREEE (reference sequence). J was trimmed by 9 bases and V by 4 bases; bases with no gene match: 11. CDR3 residues: CASSPVASGVSEQFF. The CDR3 nucleotides are TGTGCCAGCAGCCCGGTCGCTAGCGGGGTGAGTGAGCAGTTCTTC.

This chain connects TRBV27 to TRBJ1-4, with D uncertain. The CDR3 runs 15 residues. Between the trimmed V and J ends, which lost 1 base and 8 bases, there was a span of 14 bases. CDR1 and CDR2 from the germline V gene are MNHEY and SMNVEV (reference sequence). The CDR3 DNA is TGTGCCAGCAGTTTATATGGTCCGGGCCGGGAAAAACTGTTTTTT. It codes for CASSLYGPGREKLFF.

The chain combines TRBV7-9 with TRBJ1-1; 11 nucleotides agree with TRBD1. With V trimmed by 0 bases and J by 7 bases, 7 bases remained unmatched. CDR1 is SEHNR and CDR2 is FQNEAQ in the germline V gene (reference sequence). The length of the CDR3 is 16 residues. The chain's CDR3 is CASSLALDRGHSEAFF. In DNA, the CDR3 is TGTGCCAGCAGCTTAGCCCTGGACAGGGGGCATAGTGAAGCTTTCTTT.

This clone came up a few times. The rearrangement links TRBV2 to TRBJ2-5; D is undetermined. The germline V and J ends were trimmed by 2 bases and 5 bases, with 3 bases remaining between them. The germline gives CDR1 SNHLY, CDR2 FYNNEI. This CDR3 has 11 residues. CDR3 region: CASSEWETQYF. The CDR3 DNA sequence: TGTGCCAGCAGTGAATGGGAGACCCAGTACTTC.

This clone was counted between two and nine times. This chain uses TRBV9 with TRBJ2-7; D tentatively fits TRBD1 or TRBD2 (5 bases each). The CDR3 runs 15 residues. Per germline, CDR1 SGDLS and CDR2 YYNGEE. Trimming left V 0 bases short and J 2 bases short, with 12 bases between. The DNA of the CDR3 is TGTGCCAGCAGCGTAGGTGTGGGACGAACCTACGAGCAGTACTTC. Protein: CASSVGVGRTYEQYF. Supplemented by reference TRBV9 and TRBJ2-7, the full variable domain reads DSGVTQTPKHLITATGQRVTLRCSPRSGDLSVYWYQQSLDQGLQFLIQYYNGEERAKGNILERFSAQQFPDLHSELNLSSLELGDSALYFCASSVGVGRTYEQYFGPGTRLTVT.

The chain is built from TRBV10-3 and TRBJ1-2; D perhaps matches TRBD1 (6 bases). CDR3 size: 12 residues. Per the germline V gene, CDR1 is ENHRY and CDR2 is SYGVKD. Trimming cost V 8 bases and J 3 bases, with 10 bases left between them. DNA of the CDR3: TGTGCCATCCACGGGGGCGACTATGGCTACACCTTC. Translation gives CAIHGGDYGYTF.

This clone has a handful of counts. The chain carries TRBV19 and TRBJ2-1; 9 positions match TRBD2. CDR1 and CDR2 from the germline V gene are LNHDA and SQIVND (reference sequence). J gave up 0 bases and V 3 bases, and 6 bases lay outside the gene matches. The CDR3 spans 17 residues. CDR3 amino acids: CASSMSSGSYSYNEQFF. For the CDR3, the DNA is TGTGCCAGTAGTATGAGTAGCGGGAGCTACTCCTACAATGAGCAGTTCTTC.

This chain links TRBV7-2 with TRBJ1-2, with 7 nucleotides matching TRBD1. The CDR3 extends over 15 amino acids. Germline V CDR1 and CDR2: SGHTA, FQGNSA. V trimming: 5 bases; J trimming: 4 bases; junction bases outside the gene matches: 10. CDR3 amino acids: CASSQIGQATYGYTF. The DNA of the CDR3 is TGTGCCAGCAGCCAGATCGGACAGGCTACCTATGGCTACACCTTC.

The CDR3 reads CASSQGASEAFF. The CDR3 region has the DNA TGTGCCAGCTCACAGGGGGCGTCGGAAGCTTTCTTT. The rearrangement links TRBV18 to TRBJ1-1; TRBD1 matches 7 bases. V shed 4 bases, J shed 8 bases, and the junction held 4 bases outside the gene matches. The CDR3 extends over 12 amino acids. Germline assignment: CDR1 KGHSH and CDR2 LQKENI.

The chain uses TRBV5-5 and TRBJ1-5; D unresolved. CDR3 length: 18 amino acids. The germline V and J ends were trimmed by 0 bases and 2 bases, with 18 bases remaining between them. Germline V gene lookup returns CDR1 SGHKS and CDR2 YYEKEE (reference sequence). The DNA of the CDR3 is TGTGCCAGCAGCTTGGGAACTGACGGTCGGTTGCGCAATCAGCCCCAGCATTTT. Translating gives CASSLGTDGRLRNQPQHF.

This sequence joins TRBV5-1 and TRBJ2-1; D gene ambiguous. Trimming left V 2 bases short and J 7 bases short, with 13 bases between. This CDR3 contains 14 residues. Germline loops: CDR1 SGHRS, CDR2 YFSETQ. The CDR3 region is CASSFEVVGNEQFF. The CDR3 DNA follows: TGCGCCAGCAGCTTCGAGGTAGTGGGAAATGAGCAGTTCTTC.

The genes are TRBV5-1 and TRBJ2-5; no clear D gene. The V and J ends lost 1 base and 0 bases respectively, with 1 base between them. The germline V gene has CDR1 SGHRS and CDR2 YFSETQ. The CDR3 totals 12 residues. This CDR3 reads CASSLYQETQYF. The CDR3 DNA is TGCGCCAGCAGCTTGTACCAAGAGACCCAGTACTTC.

The genes are TRBV28 and TRBJ2-3, with D unclear. This CDR3 contains 15 residues. The V gene's germline CDR1 is MDHEN and CDR2 SYDVKM. V lost 3 bases, J lost 0 bases, and 10 bases lay in between. This CDR3 reads CASSFYRASTDTQYF. The CDR3 DNA sequence: TGTGCCAGCAGTTTTTATAGGGCTAGCACAGATACGCAGTATTTT.

V and J are TRBV27 and TRBJ2-5; the D gene is possibly TRBD1 (5 bases). This CDR3 comprises 15 residues. Germline V lookup: CDR1 MNHEY, CDR2 SMNVEV (reference sequence). The germline V and J ends were trimmed by 5 bases and 7 bases, with 20 bases remaining between them. CDR3 DNA: TGTGCCAGCAGTCCTTTGACAGTCGGCCATCGGACCCAGTACTTC. It specifies CASSPLTVGHRTQYF.

V usage is TRBV5-4 and J usage is TRBJ2-5, with 7 nucleotides matching TRBD1. Unmatched junction bases numbered 4, after V lost 4 bases and J lost 4 bases. The germline CDR1 and CDR2 sequences are SGHNT and YYREEE (reference sequence). The CDR3 spans 13 residues. DNA for the CDR3: TGTGCCAGCAGCACGGGACAGCGAGAGACCCAGTACTTC. This codes for CASSTGQRETQYF.

CDR3 sequence: CAWRKRGNTEAFF. For the CDR3, the DNA is TGTGCCTGGAGGAAACGAGGAAACACTGAAGCTTTCTTT. This rearrangement joins TRBV30 to TRBJ1-1; the D is unclear. Trimming took off 3 bases at V and 2 bases at J, with 10 bases between the two ends. This CDR3 is 13 amino acids long. Germline V gives CDR1 GTSNPN, CDR2 SVGIG (reference sequence).

CDR3 sequence: CASSQGGAETQYF. CDR3 DNA sequence: TGTGCCAGCAGCCAAGGGGGCGCAGAGACCCAGTACTTC. The rearrangement links TRBV4-2 to TRBJ2-5; possibly TRBD1 for D (5 bases). Germline-derived CDR1 and CDR2 are LGHNA and YNFKEQ. V was trimmed by 1 base and J by 4 bases, leaving 7 bases between them. The CDR3 totals 13 residues.